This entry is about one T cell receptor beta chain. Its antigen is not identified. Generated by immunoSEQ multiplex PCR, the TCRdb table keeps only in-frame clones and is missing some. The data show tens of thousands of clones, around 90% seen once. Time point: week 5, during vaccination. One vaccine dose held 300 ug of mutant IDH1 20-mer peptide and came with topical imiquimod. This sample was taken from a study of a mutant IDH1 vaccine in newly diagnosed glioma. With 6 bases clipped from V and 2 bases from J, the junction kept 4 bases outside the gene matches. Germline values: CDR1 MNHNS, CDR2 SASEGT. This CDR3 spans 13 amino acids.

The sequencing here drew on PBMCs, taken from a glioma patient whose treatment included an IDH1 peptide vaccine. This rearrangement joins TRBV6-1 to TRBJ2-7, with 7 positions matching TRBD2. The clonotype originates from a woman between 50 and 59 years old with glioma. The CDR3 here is CASREAGAYEQYF. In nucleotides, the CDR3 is TGTGCCAGCAGAGAGGCGGGGGCCTACGAGCAGTACTTC.